The sequence of this T cell receptor (beta chain) was determined in a study of human T cells and chemical hapten exposure. Time point reported: pre-sensitization, week 0. Regarding treatment: therapeutic diphenylcyclopropenone sensitization with weekly scalp DPC. Total RNA extraction was carried out from unfractionated whole blood. A note on this clonotype: What it binds is unknown.

A single record per CDR3 protein comes from TCRdb applying MiXCR to the RACE reads. Found here are about 80,000 distinct CDR3 sequences, about 14% of them singletons; the top ten hold about 4.6%. Broader study findings: The number of TCRs over 1 in 1000 frequency stayed unchanged after DPC. Significantly greater numbers of large CDR3 similarity clusters came from expanded TCRs than from controls.

V lost 7 bases and J 2 bases, leaving 9 bases between the germline ends. The CDR3 spans 13 residues. The specimen comprised whole blood, sampled in connection with sensitization to the hapten diphenylcyclopropenone (DPC). The V call is TRBV12-3 or TRBV12-4, the J call TRBJ1-5; D not certain. This TCR came from a woman aged 45-59 years with alopecia areata. Some clones in this sample may be carry-over from other donors' samples. The CDR3 DNA follows: TGTGCCAGCAAAACCAACGGCAATCAGCCCCAGCATTTT. Protein product: CASKTNGNQPQHF.